A single sample gave rise to the 5 T cell receptor beta chains below, sequenced in a study of cytomegalovirus exposure and HLA in healthy donors. Profiled with immunoSEQ multiplex PCR; TCRdb holds only in-frame clones, not every one. The top ten hold roughly 6.7% of the sample, which has about 130,000 clones, 90% seen once. Sequencing was done on a sample of PBMCs. The receptors shown here come from a woman aged 25 to 39 in good health and CMV-seropositive.

Here the CDR3 DNA reads TGTGCCAGCTCATGGCGGACAGGGGGGAGCTCTGGGGCCAACGTCCTGACTTTC. It specifies CASSWRTGGSSGANVLTF. The chain combines TRBV18 with TRBJ2-6; TRBD1 agrees at 10 bases. This CDR3 has 18 amino acids. The V and J ends lost 5 bases and 0 bases, in that order; junction bases with no gene match: 7. Germline V gene sequence: CDR1 KGHSH, CDR2 LQKENI.

The J gene is TRBJ2-4, the V gene TRBV28; D not certain. Germline V gene data show CDR1 as MDHEN and CDR2 as SYDVKM. This CDR3 comprises 13 residues. The V and J ends lost 11 bases and 10 bases respectively, with 21 bases between them. CDR3 loop: CAGRRGTKRIQYF. The CDR3, as DNA: TGTGCCGGGCGCCGTGGTACCAAAAGAATTCAGTACTTC.

The genes are TRBV4-2 and TRBJ2-3; possibly TRBD2 for D (9 bases). Germline V CDR1 and CDR2: LGHNA, YNFKEQ. Trimming pared 4 bases from V and 0 bases from J, leaving 20 bases between. The CDR3 extends over 18 amino acids. CDR3 in amino acids: CASSLSGGGGVSTDTQYF. Written as DNA, the CDR3 is TGTGCCAGCAGCCTTTCAGGGGGCGGGGGGGTTAGCACAGATACGCAGTATTTT.

This clone appeared a single time. V is TRBV11-2 and J is TRBJ2-5; 10 bases are a match to TRBD2. Per germline, CDR1 SGHAT and CDR2 FQNNGV. The V gene end was trimmed by 3 bases and the J gene end by 4 bases; junction bases not matched to a gene: 5. The CDR3 has 15 amino acids. The CDR3 is CASSFLAGAGETQYF. The CDR3 region has the DNA TGTGCCAGCAGCTTCCTAGCGGGAGCGGGAGAGACCCAGTACTTC.

The chain has TRBV5-1 and TRBJ2-5; D gene ambiguous. The germline V gene encodes CDR1 SGHRS and CDR2 YFSETQ. The CDR3 has 14 amino acids. V was clipped by 2 bases and J by 2 bases, with 10 bases between them. The CDR3 bases are TGCGCCAGCAGCTTAGTAACTCCGCAAGAGACCCAGTACTTC. This codes for CASSLVTPQETQYF.